The 22 T cell receptor beta chains presented below share a single source sample, sequenced in a study of blood T cell repertoires in COVID-19. The protocol was immunoSEQ multiplex PCR, while the TCRdb copy is restricted to in-frame clones and leaves out a portion. Of 70,000 to 90,000 clones in the sample, nearly 90% were seen once. Sequenced material: peripheral blood. Every receptor here comes from a man aged 50 to 60 with acute or convalescent COVID-19.

The gene calls are TRBV18 and TRBJ2-3, with D hard to call. The CDR3 sequence is 13 residues long. The V end was cut by 4 bases, the J end by 1 base, with 6 bases between. Germline CDR1 is KGHSH and CDR2 is LQKENI. Written as DNA, the CDR3 is TGTGCCAGCTCACGCCTACGCACAGATACGCAGTATTTT. Translated: CASSRLRTDTQYF.

J is TRBJ2-3 and V is TRBV21-1; TRBD1, the D gene given by the table, was not confirmed from the DNA. TRBV21-1 is a listed pseudogene. The CDR3 contains 15 residues. The CDR3 here is CASRVGAGRTDTQYF. The CDR3 nucleotides are TGTGCCAGCAGAGTGGGGGCAGGGCGGACAGATACGCAGTATTTT.

This clone was recorded only once. V and J are TRBV28 and TRBJ2-3, with D uncertain. The V gene's germline CDR1 is MDHEN and CDR2 SYDVKM. V was clipped by 2 bases and J by 3 bases, with 6 bases between them. The length of the CDR3 is 13 residues. CDR3 bases: TGTGCCAGCAGTTTAGTAGCTACAGATACGCAGTATTTT. It specifies CASSLVATDTQYF.

This chain connects TRBV10-3 to TRBJ2-7, with 11 bases matching TRBD1. The CDR3 sequence is 15 residues long. Germline loops: CDR1 ENHRY, CDR2 SYGVKD. V shed 10 bases, J shed 1 base, and the junction held 9 bases outside the gene matches. The CDR3, as DNA: TGTGCCACAAATTCCGGGACAGGGGGTTCCTACGAGCAGTACTTC. Residues: CATNSGTGGSYEQYF.

This clone has just one count. Compared with germline, one end of the junction differs, possibly owing to a read error. V usage is TRBV7-2 and J usage is TRBJ2-3; no firm D call. This CDR3 has 16 residues. Germline V gives CDR1 SGHTA, CDR2 FQGNSA. The CDR3 coding sequence is TGTGCCAGCAGTTTAGGGTACGTCCAGGCAACAGATACGCAGTATTTT. Translated, it gives CASSLGYVQATDTQYF.

In its sample, this clone was seen a few times. J is TRBJ1-1 and V is TRBV19, with D hard to call. Germline loops: CDR1 LNHDA, CDR2 SQIVND (reference sequence). Trimming cost V 8 bases and J 1 base, with 11 bases left between them. This CDR3 has 13 residues. The chain's CDR3 is CASEGRRNTEAFF. Written as DNA, the CDR3 is TGTGCCAGTGAGGGTCGGCGGAACACTGAAGCTTTCTTT.

The chain uses TRBV29-1 and TRBJ1-2, with D perhaps TRBD1 (6 bases). This CDR3 comprises 12 residues. Trimming cost V 3 bases and J 4 bases, with 9 bases left between them. CDR1 and CDR2 from the germline V gene are SQVTM and ANQGSEA. CDR3 coding DNA: TGCAGCGTTGACCACAGGGCCTATGGCTACACCTTC. It is translated as CSVDHRAYGYTF.

In the case of this clone: The junction does not match germline at one end; this may be a read error. This chain uses TRBV6-5 with TRBJ1-1; TRBD1 might be the D (5 bases). The CDR3 runs to 13 residues. The germline gives CDR1 MNHEY, CDR2 SVGAGI. The CDR3 loop reads CASSFTGNTEAFF. CDR3 bases: TGTGCCAGCAGTTTCACAGGAAACACTGAGGCTTTCTTT.

The table lists this clone with a count of one. The J gene is TRBJ2-1, the V gene TRBV24-1; maybe TRBD1 (6 bases). The V end lost 3 bases, the J end lost 1 base, and 12 bases lay between the germline ends. The CDR3 runs 16 residues. Germline CDR1 reads KGHDR; CDR2 reads SFDVKD. The CDR3 nucleotides are TGTGCCACCAGTGATGCTACAGGGCAGTCCTACAATGAGCAGTTCTTC. It is translated as CATSDATGQSYNEQFF.

The CDR3 DNA reads TGTGCCTGGAGAAACAGGGGTGAAAGAAACACCATATATTTT. Its protein is CAWRNRGERNTIYF. The rearrangement links TRBV30 to TRBJ1-3, with 7 bases identical to TRBD1. The CDR3 consists of 14 residues. The germline V gene encodes CDR1 GTSNPN and CDR2 SVGIG (reference sequence). V shed 3 bases, J shed 5 bases, and the junction held 7 bases outside the gene matches.

This chain links TRBV18 with TRBJ2-3; a weak D match, TRBD1 (5 bases). Trimming removed 6 bases at V and 3 bases at J, with 16 bases between. Germline CDR1 is KGHSH and CDR2 is LQKENI. The CDR3 has 15 residues. The CDR3, as DNA: TGTGCCAGCTCGCCCGACAGTTACCGTACAGATACGCAGTATTTT. Translating it yields CASSPDSYRTDTQYF.

This clone has only one observation. The genes are TRBV5-1 and TRBJ2-5, with 7 nucleotides matching TRBD2. CDR1 is SGHRS, CDR2 YFSETQ, per germline. CDR3 length equals 14 residues. V was pared by 0 bases and J by 3 bases, with 2 bases of the junction left unmatched. The CDR3 loop is CASSLVLAEETQYF. In DNA, the CDR3 is TGCGCCAGCAGCTTGGTTCTAGCGGAAGAGACCCAGTACTTC.

The chain uses TRBV3-1 (or the pseudogene TRBV3-2) and TRBJ1-3; D gene unclear. CDR3 size: 12 residues. Germline CDR1 and CDR2: LGHDT and YNNKEL (reference sequence). V lost 2 bases and J 4 bases, leaving 3 bases between the germline ends. CDR3 loop: CASSQQGNTIYF. The CDR3 DNA reads TGTGCCAGCAGCCAACAGGGAAACACCATATATTTT.

This clone has a single count. The chain uses TRBV27 and TRBJ1-6, with 8 bases aligning to TRBD1. J gave up 1 base and V 3 bases, and 11 bases lay outside the gene matches. The CDR3 has 19 amino acids. Germline lookup yields CDR1 MNHEY and CDR2 SMNVEV (reference sequence). The CDR3 here is CASSFAILQGESYNSPLHF. DNA of the CDR3: TGTGCCAGCAGTTTCGCCATTCTACAGGGGGAGTCCTATAATTCACCCCTCCACTTT.

The CDR3, as DNA: TGTGCCAGCAGCTTGGGCGGACAGGAGTCCTACGAGCAGTACTTC. Translated, it gives CASSLGGQESYEQYF. V is TRBV5-4 and J is TRBJ2-7; 7 nucleotides align to TRBD1. The J segment lost 1 base and the V segment lost 0 bases, leaving 4 bases of the junction unmatched. The CDR3 covers 15 residues. Germline V gene data show CDR1 as SGHNT and CDR2 as YYREEE (reference sequence).

This chain uses TRBV4-2 with TRBJ1-6; no clear D gene. Germline V gene data show CDR1 as LGHNA and CDR2 as YNFKEQ. The length of the CDR3 is 12 residues. V was clipped by 2 bases and J by 14 bases, with 10 bases between them. The DNA for the CDR3 is TGTGCCAGCAGCCAAACTGGTTCCACCCTCCACTTT. Protein product: CASSQTGSTLHF.

The V and J genes are TRBV5-1 and TRBJ1-2, with a possible D match to TRBD1 (6 bases). The CDR3 has 14 residues. Between the trimmed V and J ends, which lost 5 bases and 5 bases, there was a span of 16 bases. The germline V gene encodes CDR1 SGHRS and CDR2 YFSETQ. CDR3 nucleotide sequence: TGCGCCAGCAGACTGCCCGGGACACTTTATGGCTACACCTTC. Encoded protein: CASRLPGTLYGYTF.

The rearrangement uses TRBV5-1 and TRBJ1-3; 8 bases map to TRBD1. CDR3 length: 15 residues. The V gene's germline CDR1 is SGHRS and CDR2 YFSETQ. V dropped 5 bases and J dropped 2; count of bases not matched to a gene: 6. CDR3 DNA sequence: TGCGCCAGCAGGACAGGGGACTTCGCTGGAAACACCATATATTTT. Encoded protein: CASRTGDFAGNTIYF.

The chain is built from TRBV24-1 and TRBJ2-1; maybe TRBD1 (5 bases). V shed 4 bases and J shed 6 bases, with 9 bases lying between them. CDR3 length equals 13 residues. Germline CDR1 reads KGHDR; CDR2 reads SFDVKD. The DNA of the CDR3 is TGTGCCACCAGTGAGTCAGGGTCCAATGAGCAGTTCTTC. It codes for CATSESGSNEQFF.

This chain uses TRBV6-5 with TRBJ1-6; no definite D call. Trimming cost V 5 bases and J 4 bases, with 12 bases left between them. Germline V gene lookup returns CDR1 MNHEY and CDR2 SVGAGI. The length of the CDR3 is 15 residues. CDR3 in amino acids: CASSTGPGYNSPLHF. The CDR3 nucleotides are TGTGCCAGCAGTACGGGTCCCGGATATAATTCACCCCTCCACTTT.

This chain links TRBV15 with TRBJ2-2; 7 nucleotides agree with TRBD1. With V trimmed by 0 bases and J by 6 bases, 10 bases remained unmatched. Germline lookup yields CDR1 LNHNV and CDR2 YYDKDF (reference sequence). The CDR3 extends over 17 amino acids. The CDR3, as DNA: TGTGCCACCAGCAGAGATCTTAGGACAGGACTCTCCGGGGAGCTGTTTTTT. Translation gives CATSRDLRTGLSGELFF.

This clone was detected only once. The V and J genes are TRBV6-5 and TRBJ2-5, with a tentative D call TRBD1 (5 bases). The CDR3 is made up of 14 amino acids. Germline CDR1 is MNHEY and CDR2 is SVGAGI. Trimming shortened V by 7 bases and J by 1 base, and 13 bases separated the two germline ends. The CDR3 is CASKRQGLQETQYF. CDR3 sequence (DNA): TGTGCCAGCAAAAGGCAGGGCCTCCAAGAGACCCAGTACTTC.